Listed below are T cell receptor beta chains from one sample, sequenced in a study of T cells after yellow fever vaccination. TCRdb passed the 5' RACE reads through MiXCR, listing each CDR3 protein once. The sample lists about 500,000 distinct CDR3 sequences; about 17% were seen once. This specimen was PBMCs, taken about 5 days after the first yellow fever vaccination. These receptor sequences come from a man between 18 and 29 years old who received the YFV17D yellow fever vaccine. The CDR3 runs from the conserved cysteine through the conserved F or W. The order of the fields is V gene, D gene, J gene, clone size, CDR3 DNA, CDR3 protein. A D gene is named only where the DNA matches it firmly. The size field is filled for only some rows; it gives once, few, many or a size class.

TRBV5-1	NA	TRBJ2-1	many	TGCGCCAGCAGCTTATCCACGGAGGGCTACAATGAGCAGTTCTTC	CASSLSTEGYNEQFF
TRBV9	TRBD1	TRBJ2-1	few	TGTGCCAGCAGCCCCGGACAGGTTTTCCCCAATGAGCAGTTCTTC	CASSPGQVFPNEQFF
TRBV6-1	NA	TRBJ1-6	NA	TGTGCCAGCAGTGCTAGAGCGGTTAATTCACCCCTCCACTTT	CASSARAVNSPLHF
TRBV7-2	NA	TRBJ2-2	NA	TGTGCCAGCAGCTTAGTTCCAGCCGCGAACACCGGGGAGCTGTTTTTT	CASSLVPAANTGELFF
TRBV5-1	NA	TRBJ2-2	NA	TGCGCCAGCAGCTTGGTGGCCACTCACACCGGGGAGCTGTTTTTT	CASSLVATHTGELFF
TRBV20-1	TRBD2	TRBJ2-1	NA	TGCAGTGCTAACCTAGCGGGGGCCTACAATGAGCAGTTCTTC	CSANLAGAYNEQFF
TRBV27	TRBD2	TRBJ2-1	many	TGTGCCAGCAGTGAGTTGGTCGGGCCTAGCGGGGGTATCAATGAGCAGTTCTTC	CASSELVGPSGGINEQFF
TRBV10-3	TRBD1	TRBJ1-6	NA	TGTGCCATCAGTGATTCGACAGGGTCTGGGTCACCCCTCCACTTT	CAISDSTGSGSPLHF
TRBV15	TRBD1	TRBJ1-4	NA	TGTGCCACCACCCCCGGGACAGGGGGCGAAAAACTGTTTTTT	CATTPGTGGEKLFF
TRBV6-2/TRBV6-3	NA	TRBJ1-1	NA	TGTGCCAGCAATCGGGGCGGGGGTGAAGCTTTCTTT	CASNRGGGEAFF
TRBV18	NA	TRBJ1-1	few	TGTGCCAGCTCACGGACGCTTGTTTTCAACACTGAAGCTTTCTTT	CASSRTLVFNTEAFF
TRBV27	TRBD1	TRBJ1-4	NA	TGTGCCAGCTCGACAGGGGCCGAAAAACTGTTTTTT	CASSTGAEKLFF
TRBV4-2	NA	TRBJ2-1	few	TGTGCCAGCAGCCGTACTGAGCCCTACAATGAGCAGTTCTTC	CASSRTEPYNEQFF
TRBV5-8	NA	TRBJ1-4	NA	TGTGCCAGCAGCCGGACGGCCCTGAACGATGAAAAACTGTTTTTT	CASSRTALNDEKLFF
TRBV29-1	TRBD1	TRBJ1-2	NA	TGCAGCGTTGTCGGGACAGGGGTCTATGGCTACACCTTC	CSVVGTGVYGYTF
TRBV29-1	TRBD1	TRBJ1-2	few	TGCAGCGTTGAAGATTGGACAGGAAGCGGGTATGGCTACACCTTC	CSVEDWTGSGYGYTF
TRBV7-8	NA	TRBJ2-1	few	TGTGCCAGCAGCGCTACAGGGCAGTACAATGAGCAGTTCTTC	CASSATGQYNEQFF
TRBV7-9	NA	TRBJ1-6	NA	TGTGCCAGCAGCTTAGGGTGGCTGCGGGATTCACCCCTCCACTTT	CASSLGWLRDSPLHF
TRBV7-8	NA	TRBJ1-5	few	TGTGCCAGCAGCCCCCTATGGGATAGCAATCAGCCCCAGCATTTT	CASSPLWDSNQPQHF
TRBV6-5	NA	TRBJ1-1	NA	TGTGCCAGCAGTTACTCCTGGGGGAACACTGAAGCTTTCTTT	CASSYSWGNTEAFF
TRBV29-1	TRBD1	TRBJ2-7	once	TGCAGCCCCGGACAGGGGAAAGGCAACGAGCAGTACTTC	CSPGQGKGNEQYF
TRBV6-5	TRBD1	TRBJ2-5	NA	TGTGCCAGCAGTTACGTACAGGGGCGAGAGACCCAGTACTTC	CASSYVQGRETQYF
TRBV6-1	TRBD2	TRBJ2-3	few	TGTGCCAGCTCCGGGACTAGCAGCACAGATACGCAGTATTTT	CASSGTSSTDTQYF
TRBV4-3	NA	TRBJ2-1	few	TGCGCCAGCAGCCTAAGTGGGGACGATGAGCAGTTCTTC	CASSLSGDDEQFF
TRBV4-1	NA	TRBJ2-7	NA	TGCGCCAGCAGCCAAGGCACATTCTACGAGCAGTACTTC	CASSQGTFYEQYF
TRBV5-1	TRBD1	TRBJ2-5	few	TGCGCCAGCAGCGCGGAACCGGGACAGGGAAGAGAGACCCAGTACTTC	CASSAEPGQGRETQYF
TRBV6-2/TRBV6-3	NA	TRBJ1-5	NA	TGTGCCAGCAGTTATAAGAAGGTTCAGCCCCAGCATTTT	CASSYKKVQPQHF
TRBV20-1	NA	TRBJ2-1	NA	TGCAGTGCTAACCGACAGCTTGAGCAGTTCTTC	CSANRQLEQFF
TRBV18	NA	TRBJ2-2	few	TGTGCCAGCTCACTAAGGAACGCGAACACCGGGGAGCTGTTTTTT	CASSLRNANTGELFF
TRBV5-1	NA	TRBJ2-6	few	TGCGCCAGCAGCACTTACGGGGGATTCTCTGGGGCCAACGTCCTGACTTTC	CASSTYGGFSGANVLTF
TRBV2	TRBD1	TRBJ2-1	few	TGTGCCAGCAGTGCCGGGACAGGAGGTATTTCGGAGCAGTTCTTC	CASSAGTGGISEQFF
TRBV3-1	TRBD1	TRBJ2-3	NA	TGTGCCAGCCGGGACAGGGGGTCCACAGATACGCAGTATTTT	CASRDRGSTDTQYF
TRBV4-3	NA	TRBJ2-5	NA	TGCGCCAGCAGCCCGCTGGCGGGGTCTGAAGAGACCCAGTACTTC	CASSPLAGSEETQYF
TRBV6-1	TRBD2	TRBJ2-3	NA	TGCGCAACTGAGCGGGGGGGCTCCGCAGATACGCAGTATTTT	CATERGGSADTQYF
TRBV6-1	NA	TRBJ1-3	NA	TGTGCCAGCAGTGAATTCCCGTTTGAGGGCGGATTAATATATTTT	CASSEFPFEGGLIYF
TRBV7-8	NA	TRBJ2-2	few	TGTGCCAGCAGTCCTTGGGCGCTCGGGACCGGGGAGCTGTTTTTT	CASSPWALGTGELFF
TRBV12-3/TRBV12-4	NA	TRBJ2-7	NA	TGTGCCAGCACCCTAGGGGGGGGAAACTACGAGCAGTACTTC	CASTLGGGNYEQYF
TRBV6-5	NA	TRBJ2-2	NA	TGTGCCAGCAGATTCAGACAGAGCACCGGGGAGCTGTTTTTT	CASRFRQSTGELFF
TRBV18	NA	TRBJ1-3	NA	TGTGCCAGCTCACCACCGGGCCGCTCTGGAAACACCATATATTTT	CASSPPGRSGNTIYF
TRBV30	TRBD2	TRBJ2-3	once	TGTGCCTGGAGTGTCACGGGGGGAAGCACAGATACGCAGTATTTT	CAWSVTGGSTDTQYF